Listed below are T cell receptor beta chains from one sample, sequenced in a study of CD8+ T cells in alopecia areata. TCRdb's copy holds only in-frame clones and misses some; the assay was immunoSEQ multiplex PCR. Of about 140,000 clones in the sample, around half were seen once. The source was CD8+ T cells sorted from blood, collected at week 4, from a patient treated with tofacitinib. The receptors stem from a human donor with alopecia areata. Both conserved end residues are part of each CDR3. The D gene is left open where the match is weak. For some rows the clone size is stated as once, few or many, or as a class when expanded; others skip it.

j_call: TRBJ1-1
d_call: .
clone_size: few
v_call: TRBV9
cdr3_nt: TGTGCCAGCAGCCTCGAGGGGCGGGAAACTGAAGCTTTCTTT
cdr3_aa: CASSLEGRETEAFF

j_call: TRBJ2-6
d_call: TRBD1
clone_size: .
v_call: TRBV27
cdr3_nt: TGTGCCAGCAGTTTTCTGGATCGGGACAGGGACTCTGGGGCCAACGTCCTGACTTTC
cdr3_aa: CASSFLDRDRDSGANVLTF

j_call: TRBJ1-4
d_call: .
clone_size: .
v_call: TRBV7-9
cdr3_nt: TGTGCCAGCAGCTTACCTCGAGGGAGGGACGGGGATGAAAAACTGTTTTTT
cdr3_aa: CASSLPRGRDGDEKLFF

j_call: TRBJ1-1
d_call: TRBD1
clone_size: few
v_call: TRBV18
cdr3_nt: TGTGCCAGCCGCGGACAGGGGCCGGGGAACACTGAAGCTTTCTTT
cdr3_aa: CASRGQGPGNTEAFF

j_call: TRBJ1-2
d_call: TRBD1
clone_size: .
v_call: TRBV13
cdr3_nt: TGTGCCAGCAGCTTAGACAGGGGACCCTTCGGGGGCTACACCTTC
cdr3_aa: CASSLDRGPFGGYTF

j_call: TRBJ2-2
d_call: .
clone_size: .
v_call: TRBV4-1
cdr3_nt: TGCGCCAGCAGCCCGGCCACCGGGGAGCTGTTTTTT
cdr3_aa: CASSPATGELFF

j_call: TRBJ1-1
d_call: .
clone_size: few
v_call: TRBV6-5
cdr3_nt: TGTGCCAGCAGTTACCTAGAGGGGAGGGCTCTCACTGAAGCTTTCTTT
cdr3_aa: CASSYLEGRALTEAFF

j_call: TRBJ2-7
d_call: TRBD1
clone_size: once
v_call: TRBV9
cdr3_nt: TGTGCCAGCAGCACAGGGGCCTCTGGGTACGAGCAGTACTTC
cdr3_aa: CASSTGASGYEQYF

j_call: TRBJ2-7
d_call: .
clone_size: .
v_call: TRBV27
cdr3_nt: TGTGCCAGCAGTTTACTACCCCCGACAGCCGAGCAGTACTTC
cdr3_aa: CASSLLPPTAEQYF

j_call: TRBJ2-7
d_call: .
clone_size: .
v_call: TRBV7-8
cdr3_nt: TGTGCCAGCAGCTTAGAAGGGGTCAGCTCCTACGAGCAGTACTTC
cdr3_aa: CASSLEGVSSYEQYF

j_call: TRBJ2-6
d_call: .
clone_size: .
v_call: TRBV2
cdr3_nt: TGTGCCAGCTGCCATGGTGGCAGAGGGGCCAACGTCCTGACTTTC
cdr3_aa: CASCHGGRGANVLTF

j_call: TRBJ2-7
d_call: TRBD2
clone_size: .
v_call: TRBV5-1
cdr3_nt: TGCGCCAGCAGGAACCAACTAGCGCCATCCTACGAGCAGTACTTC
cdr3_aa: CASRNQLAPSYEQYF

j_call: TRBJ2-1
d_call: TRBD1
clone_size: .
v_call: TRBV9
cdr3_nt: TGTGCCAGCAGCGTATCGGGACAGGGGGATATAGGATACAATGAGCAGTTCTTC
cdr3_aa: CASSVSGQGDIGYNEQFF

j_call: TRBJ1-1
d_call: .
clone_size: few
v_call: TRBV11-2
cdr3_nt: TGTGCCAGCAGCTTTAAGGACACTGAAGCTTTCTTT
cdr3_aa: CASSFKDTEAFF

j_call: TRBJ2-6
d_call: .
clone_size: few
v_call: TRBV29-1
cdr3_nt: TGCAGCGTTGTGTATTCAGGGGCGACTGGGGCCAACGTCCTGACTTTC
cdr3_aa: CSVVYSGATGANVLTF

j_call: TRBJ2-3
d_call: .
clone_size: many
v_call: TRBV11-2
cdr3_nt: TGTGCCAGCAGCTGGTTGAGGCAGAACACAGATACGCAGTATTTT
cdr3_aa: CASSWLRQNTDTQYF

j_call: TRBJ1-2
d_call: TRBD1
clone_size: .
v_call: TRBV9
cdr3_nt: TGTGCCAGCAGCGTAGCTCGGACAGGGCCAAACTATGGCTACACCTTC
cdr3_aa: CASSVARTGPNYGYTF

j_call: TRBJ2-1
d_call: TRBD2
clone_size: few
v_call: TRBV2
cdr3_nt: TGTGCCAGCGTAAATCGGGTGACTAGCGGGGTCTACAATGAGCAGTTCTTC
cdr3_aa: CASVNRVTSGVYNEQFF

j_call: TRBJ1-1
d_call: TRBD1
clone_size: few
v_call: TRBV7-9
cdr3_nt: TGTGCCAGCAGCTTAGCCGGACAGGGGGCGCGCCGTACTGAAGCTTTCTTT
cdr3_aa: CASSLAGQGARRTEAFF

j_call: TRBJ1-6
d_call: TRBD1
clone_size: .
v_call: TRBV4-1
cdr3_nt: TGCGCCAGCAGCCAAGTTGGGACAGGGGGTTATTCACCCCTCCACTTT
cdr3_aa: CASSQVGTGGYSPLHF

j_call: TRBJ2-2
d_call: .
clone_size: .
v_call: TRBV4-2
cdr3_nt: TGTGCCAGCAGCCAAGATGGGGTCAGCTTTAACACCGGGGAGCTGTTTTTT
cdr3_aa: CASSQDGVSFNTGELFF

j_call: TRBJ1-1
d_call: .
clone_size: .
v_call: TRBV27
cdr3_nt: TGTGCCAGCAGTTCAGTGACGGGAAGGGCTGAAGCTTTCTTT
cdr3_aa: CASSSVTGRAEAFF